Shown below are 20 T cell receptor beta chains from a single sample sequenced in a study of T cell clonality in common variable immunodeficiency (dated by TCRdb to between 2015 and 2017). Results and caveats for the whole study, not just this receptor: Fewer deletions and N-nucleotide insertions were reportedly observed in CVID TCRbeta sequences, and highly modified clones with 13 or more V deletions were reportedly absent from CVID TCRbeta sequences.

Library prep was done by the immunoSEQ multiplex PCR assay. Drawn from immuneACCESS, this table holds only the in-frame rearrangements with V and J called that TCRdb kept. Clones are partly lost; checked studies trace under half to an unresolved V gene and leave the rest unexplained. This sample is represented by 11,000 to 15,000 clones, with no singletons among them. The ten biggest clones cover under 9.5% of the sample. These TCRs' antigens remain unknown. The sequencing sample was made of peripheral blood mononuclear cells. The receptor set was obtained from a human donor with common variable immunodeficiency.

As to this clone: Sequencing ends 3 residues short of the CDR3 end; the germline J gene provides the rest. The chain employs TRBV20-1 and TRBJ2-3, with a tentative D call TRBD2 (6 bases). The CDR3 is made up of 11 amino acids. Germline assignment: CDR1 DFQATT and CDR2 SNEGSKA (reference sequence). V was cut by 6 bases and J by 4 bases, with 8 bases left in between. The CDR3 region is CSARLADTQYF. Incomplete CDR3 DNA: TGCAGTGCGAGACTAGCAGATACG.

With respect to this clone: Read sequence stops 3 residues before the CDR3 end, and the germline J gene provides the missing end. V gene TRBV7-8 combines with J gene TRBJ1-5; possible D gene TRBD1, 5 bases. The CDR3 extends over 16 amino acids. Germline-derived CDR1 and CDR2 are SGHVS and FQNEAQ. Trimming removed 2 bases at V and 2 bases at J, with 13 bases between. The DNA read from the CDR3 is TGTGCCAGCAGCTTAAATGCGGGGGTCGGCAATCAGCCC. Protein product: CASSLNAGVGNQP. The full-length CDR3 reads as CASSLNAGVGNQPQHF.

Notes on this clone: The read finishes 3 residues shy of the CDR3 end, and the germline J gene is used to complete it. The genes are TRBV7-2 and TRBJ2-1; 10 bases line up with TRBD1. With V trimmed by 0 bases and J by 7 bases, 6 bases remained unmatched. The CDR3 totals 16 residues. The germline V gene encodes CDR1 SGHTA and CDR2 FQGNSA. The part of the CDR3 DNA that was read is TGTGCCAGCAGCTTAGCCCCGGGACAGGGGAGGAATGAG. Its translation is CASSLAPGQGRNE. The complete CDR3 protein is CASSLAPGQGRNEQFF.

This clone occurred a few times. One end of the junction is discordant with germline, which a read error may explain. The covered CDR3 bases are TGTGCCAGCTTACCAGTCGCACCGGGACAGGGGACAGATACG. It codes for CASLPVAPGQGTDT. The entire CDR3 reads CASLPVAPGQGTDTQYF. The chain couples TRBV18 to TRBJ2-3, with 10 nucleotides matching TRBD1. The DNA ends 3 residues before the CDR3 does, and the rest of the CDR3 is filled in from the germline J gene. The CDR3 is 17 amino acids. The germline gives CDR1 KGHSH, CDR2 LQKENI.

Regarding this clone: The junction differs from germline at one of its ends, possibly a read error. With the read ending 3 residues before the CDR3 end, the germline J gene is used to fill in that end. The genes are TRBV7-7 and TRBJ2-7; 10 nucleotides match TRBD1. The germline V gene has CDR1 SSHAT and CDR2 FNYEAQ (reference sequence). CDR3 length: 15 amino acids. CDR3 DNA (partial): TGTGCTAGCAGCTTCCCGGGACAGGGGCGATACGAG. Its translation: CASSFPGQGRYE. The whole CDR3 region reads CASSFPGQGRYEQYF.

CDR3 DNA, as far as it was read: TGTGCCAGCAGGATGACAGGGAACGGTAATTCACCC. This encodes CASRMTGNGNSP. The CDR3 in its entirety is CASRMTGNGNSPLHF. This chain joins TRBV7-6 and TRBJ1-6; 7 nucleotides match TRBD1. Read sequence stops 3 residues before the CDR3 end, and the germline J gene provides the missing end. Per germline, CDR1 SGHVS and CDR2 FNYEAQ. The CDR3 covers 15 residues. Trimming removed 6 bases from V and 6 bases from J; junction bases left unmatched: 8.

Only a few counts were recorded for this clone. Sequencing ends 3 residues short of the CDR3 end; the germline J gene provides the rest. V usage is TRBV7-6 and J usage is TRBJ2-3, with 8 bases aligning to TRBD2. The germline V gene has CDR1 SGHVS and CDR2 FNYEAQ. The CDR3 is made up of 13 amino acids. The V gene end was trimmed by 11 bases and the J gene end by 6 bases; junction bases not matched to a gene: 10. The part of the CDR3 DNA that was read is TGTGCCGGGGTTAGCGGGGAAGGGGATACG. This encodes CAGVSGEGDT. Given in full, the CDR3 is CAGVSGEGDTQYF.

Details on this clone: The junction does not match germline at one end; this may be a read error. The read ends 3 residues shy of where the CDR3 ends; the end is completed using the germline J gene. The rearrangement joins TRBV7-2 to TRBJ2-1; the match to TRBD2 covers 11 bases. The CDR3 covers 15 residues. The germline CDR1 and CDR2 sequences are SGHTA and FQGNSA. The CDR3 bases that were read are TGTGCCAGCAGCCTAGCGGGGGGTCCCTACAATGAG. Protein: CASSLAGGPYNE. The full CDR3 sequence reads CASSLAGGPYNEQFF. The full variable domain, in which reference TRBV7-2 and TRBJ2-1 provide the parts outside the CDR3, is GAGVSQSPSNKVTEKGKDVELRCDPISGHTALYWYRQSLGQGLEFLIYFQGNSAPDKSGLPSDRFSAERTGGSVSTLTIQRTQQEDSAVYLCASSLAGGPYNEQFFGPGTRLTVL.

This clone is categorized as medium-sized. The read gets to within 3 residues of the CDR3 end, and the germline J gene fills in the rest. The chain recombines TRBV7-2 with TRBJ2-3; TRBD1 aligns across 8 bases. The CDR3 spans 14 residues. The V gene's germline CDR1 is SGHTA and CDR2 FQGNSA. The junction had 9 bases not matched to a gene; V was cut back by 7 bases and J by 6 bases. CDR3 loop: CASTYRDRKDTQYF. The DNA read from the CDR3 is TGTGCCAGCACCTACCGGGACAGGAAGGATACG. Supplemented by reference TRBV7-2 and TRBJ2-3, the full variable domain reads GAGVSQSPSNKVTEKGKDVELRCDPISGHTALYWYRQSLGQGLEFLIYFQGNSAPDKSGLPSDRFSAERTGGSVSTLTIQRTQQEDSAVYLCASTYRDRKDTQYFGPGTRLTVL.

This clone was counted only a few times. Read sequence stops 3 residues before the CDR3 end, and the germline J gene provides the missing end. The chain joins TRBV19 to TRBJ2-1; 7 bases line up with TRBD2. This CDR3 comprises 14 residues. The germline V gene has CDR1 LNHDA and CDR2 SQIVND (reference sequence). V trimming: 4 bases; J trimming: 6 bases; junction bases outside the gene matches: 6. The CDR3 protein is CASSRQRGRNEQFF. The sequenced CDR3 bases are TGTGCCAGTAGTAGGCAGCGGGGTCGCAATGAG.

There are a few counts of this clone. The CDR3 extends 3 residues past the end of the read, so its final part is completed from the germline J gene. The chain couples TRBV18 to TRBJ2-7, with 9 bases that match TRBD1. Germline trimming cut 4 bases from V and 2 bases from J; bases unmatched to any gene: 6. Per the germline V gene, CDR1 is KGHSH and CDR2 is LQKENI. The CDR3 spans 15 residues. The CDR3 reads CASSQGTGLTYEQYF. The DNA read from the CDR3 is TGTGCCAGCTCACAGGGGACAGGGCTAACCTACGAG.

This clone was picked up a small number of times. The CDR3 end lies 3 residues beyond the end of the read and is filled in from the germline J gene. The chain carries TRBV7-2 and TRBJ2-7, with D hard to call. With 5 bases removed from V and 0 bases from J, the gap between germline ends came to 14 bases. CDR3 size: 15 residues. The V gene's germline CDR1 is SGHTA and CDR2 FQGNSA. The CDR3 here is CASSATPVRSYEQYF. The covered CDR3 bases are TGTGCCAGCAGCGCTACGCCGGTCCGCTCCTACGAG.

This clone is medium-sized in the sample. The read ends 3 residues shy of where the CDR3 ends; the end is completed using the germline J gene. The gene calls are TRBV6-1 and TRBJ2-5; TRBD1 matches at 8 bases. V lost 3 bases to trimming and J lost 5 bases; unmatched junction nucleotides: 8. Germline V gives CDR1 MNHNS, CDR2 SASEGT. This CDR3 has 15 amino acids. The CDR3 spells CASSDLGRGRETQYF. CDR3 DNA, as far as it was read: TGTGCCAGCAGTGATCTCGGCAGGGGGCGGGAGACC.

This clone was counted between two and nine times. The read stops 3 residues short of the end of the CDR3; the missing end is completed from the germline J gene. The chain combines TRBV19 with TRBJ2-3, with TRBD2 as a possible D gene (5 bases). Germline V lookup: CDR1 LNHDA, CDR2 SQIVND (reference sequence). Trimming took off 4 bases at V and 2 bases at J, with 10 bases between the two ends. The CDR3 contains 14 residues. The chain's CDR3 is CASSKGLLTDTQYF. The part of the CDR3 DNA that was read is TGTGCCAGTAGTAAAGGACTTCTCACAGATACG.

This clone is classed as medium-sized. The read stops 3 residues short of the end of the CDR3; the missing end is completed from the germline J gene. This chain links TRBV29-1 with TRBJ2-3, with TRBD2 matching 10 bases. Germline CDR1 reads SQVTM; CDR2 reads ANQGSEA. Trimming took 6 bases from V and 4 from J; bases not matched to a gene: 4. The CDR3 covers 13 residues. CDR3 bases read: TGCAGCGTGAAAGCGGGGGGGCCAGATACG. Its translation is CSVKAGGPDT. The complete CDR3 reads CSVKAGGPDTQYF.

This clone was counted only a few times. The read ends 3 residues early relative to the CDR3; the germline J gene fills the gap. The chain couples TRBV7-3 to TRBJ1-6; perhaps TRBD1 as D (5 bases). CDR1 and CDR2 (germline): SGHTA, FQGTGA. This CDR3 is built from 15 residues. Trimming pared 0 bases from V and 10 bases from J, leaving 13 bases between. The part of the CDR3 DNA that was read is TGTGCCAGCAGCTTAACGGGCGGGGGGGGGTCACCC. It encodes CASSLTGGGGSP. The whole CDR3 reads CASSLTGGGGSPLHF.

This clone appeared a few times. The DNA ends 3 residues before the CDR3 does, and the rest of the CDR3 is filled in from the germline J gene. V is TRBV7-9 and J is TRBJ1-1, with D possibly matching TRBD1 (5 bases). The CDR3 length is 15 residues. Germline lookup yields CDR1 SEHNR and CDR2 FQNEAQ (reference sequence). V shed 5 bases and J shed 1 base, with 14 bases lying between them. Partial CDR3 DNA: TGTGCCAGCAGCCCCTCGGGACTCCCGAACACTGAA. Its protein is CASSPSGLPNTE. The complete CDR3 reads CASSPSGLPNTEAFF.

About this clone: Sequencing ends 3 residues short of the CDR3 end; the germline J gene provides the rest. The V gene is TRBV7-9, the J gene TRBJ2-1, with D possibly matching TRBD1 (6 bases). Germline V CDR1 and CDR2: SEHNR, FQNEAQ (reference sequence). The ends were cut back, 2 bases at V and 9 bases at J, with 11 bases in the middle. CDR3 length equals 13 residues. This chain's CDR3 is CASSLKQGLEQFF. The CDR3 DNA, read in part, is TGTGCCAGCAGCTTAAAACAGGGTCTTGAG.

Comment on this clone: Sequencing ends 3 residues short of the CDR3 end; the germline J gene provides the rest. The chain uses TRBV19 and TRBJ2-2, with no clear D. Trimming stripped 3 bases from V and 1 base from J, with 6 bases between. Germline assignment: CDR1 LNHDA and CDR2 SQIVND (reference sequence). The CDR3 covers 14 residues. CDR3 residues: CASSMIRNTGELFF. Incomplete CDR3 DNA: TGTGCCAGTAGTATGATTAGGAACACCGGGGAG.

This clone showed up just a few times. The read is 3 residues too short to cover the CDR3 end, so that end is filled in from the germline J gene. The J gene is TRBJ2-5, the V gene TRBV19, with a possible D match to TRBD2 (6 bases). This CDR3 region has 16 residues. Germline V gene lookup returns CDR1 LNHDA and CDR2 SQIVND (reference sequence). Trimming took off 6 bases at V and 2 bases at J, with 19 bases between the two ends. The CDR3 bases that were read are TGTGCCAGTAGCCCCGGGGGAGGCCGTCGTCAAGAGACC. Protein: CASSPGGGRRQET. The full CDR3 sequence reads CASSPGGGRRQETQYF.